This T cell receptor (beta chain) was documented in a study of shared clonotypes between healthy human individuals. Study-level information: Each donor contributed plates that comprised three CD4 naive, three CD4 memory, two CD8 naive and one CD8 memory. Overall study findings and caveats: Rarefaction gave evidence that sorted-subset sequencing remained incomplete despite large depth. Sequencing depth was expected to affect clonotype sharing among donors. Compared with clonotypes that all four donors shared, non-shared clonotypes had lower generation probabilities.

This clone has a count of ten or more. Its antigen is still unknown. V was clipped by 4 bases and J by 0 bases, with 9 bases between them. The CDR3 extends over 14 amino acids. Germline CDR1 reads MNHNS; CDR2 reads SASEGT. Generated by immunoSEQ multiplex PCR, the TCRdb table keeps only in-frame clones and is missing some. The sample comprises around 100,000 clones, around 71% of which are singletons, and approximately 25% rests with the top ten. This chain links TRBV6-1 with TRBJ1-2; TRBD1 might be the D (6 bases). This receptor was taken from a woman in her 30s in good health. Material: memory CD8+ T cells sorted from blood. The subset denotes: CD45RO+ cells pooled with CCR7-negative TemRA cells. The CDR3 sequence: CASSGTAPNYGYTF. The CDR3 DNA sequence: TGTGCCAGCAGTGGGACAGCGCCTAACTATGGCTACACCTTC.